The TCR beta chain described here comes from a study of blood T cell repertoires in COVID-19. About the research overall: Samples taken during acute and convalescent COVID-19 were collected in the United States, Italy and Spain. Sources were T cells, B-cell-depleted T cells, or PBMCs; the material itself was cDNA or gDNA.

In the original processing: Counts of nucleated cells, estimated from reference gene primer amplification, were obtained. Using immunoSEQ multiplex PCR, the repertoire was profiled, and TCRdb retains in-frame clones only, with some absent. V, J and clone size derive from that table, while D and trimming were established from the DNA sequence. The sample records approximately 71,000 clones, roughly 84% being singletons. V gave up 6 bases and J gave up 6 bases, with 12 bases separating them. Germline V gene lookup returns CDR1 MNHNY and CDR2 SVGAGI (reference sequence). This CDR3 has 12 amino acids. The source of this sequence is a middle-aged man with acute or convalescent COVID-19. The specimen sequenced was peripheral blood. This sequence joins TRBV6-6 and TRBJ2-7, with a tentative D call TRBD1 (5 bases). This CDR3 reads CASSQDSVEQYF. The DNA of the CDR3 is TGTGCCAGCAGCCAAGACAGTGTCGAGCAGTACTTC.